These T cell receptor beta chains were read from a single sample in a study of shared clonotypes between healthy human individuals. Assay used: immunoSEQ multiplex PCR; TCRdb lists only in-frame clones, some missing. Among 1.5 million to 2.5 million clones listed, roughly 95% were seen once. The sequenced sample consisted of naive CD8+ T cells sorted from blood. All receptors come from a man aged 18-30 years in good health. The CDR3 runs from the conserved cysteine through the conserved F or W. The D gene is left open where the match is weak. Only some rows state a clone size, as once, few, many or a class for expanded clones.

CDR3nt: TGTGCCAGCAGCTTAGGTCTTGCATTGGAGACCCAGTACTTC
CDR3aa: CASSLGLALETQYF
d_gene: NA
v_gene: TRBV7-9
abundance: NA
j_gene: TRBJ2-5

CDR3nt: TGTGCCACCAGCACCACCATCGGCACCGCCTCATACGAGCAGTACTTC
CDR3aa: CATSTTIGTASYEQYF
d_gene: NA
v_gene: TRBV15
abundance: NA
j_gene: TRBJ2-7

CDR3nt: TGCGCCAGCAGTGAGTCGAGCTACAATGAGCAGTTCTTC
CDR3aa: CASSESSYNEQFF
d_gene: NA
v_gene: TRBV10-2
abundance: NA
j_gene: TRBJ2-1

CDR3nt: TGTGCCAGCAGTGTCCCCCGGGACATCAGAGCCTACGAGCAGTACTTC
CDR3aa: CASSVPRDIRAYEQYF
d_gene: NA
v_gene: TRBV6-1
abundance: NA
j_gene: TRBJ2-7

CDR3nt: TGTGCCAGCAGCTTATGGACCGACGGAAAGGAAAAACTGTTTTTT
CDR3aa: CASSLWTDGKEKLFF
d_gene: NA
v_gene: TRBV7-9
abundance: NA
j_gene: TRBJ1-4

CDR3nt: TGTGCCAGCAGTTTAGGGTCCGGGATCAATGAGCAGTTCTTC
CDR3aa: CASSLGSGINEQFF
d_gene: NA
v_gene: TRBV28
abundance: NA
j_gene: TRBJ2-1

CDR3nt: TGTGCCAGCAGTGTACAGGGCGGGAAGTCTGAAGCTTTCTTT
CDR3aa: CASSVQGGKSEAFF
d_gene: NA
v_gene: TRBV25-1
abundance: NA
j_gene: TRBJ1-1

CDR3nt: TGTGCCAGCAGCTTACTAAACAAAGGCGGTAGCCCGAACACTGAAGCTTTCTTT
CDR3aa: CASSLLNKGGSPNTEAFF
d_gene: NA
v_gene: TRBV7-8
abundance: once
j_gene: TRBJ1-1

CDR3nt: TGTGCCAGCAGTGGGGGGTGGGAGCAGTTCTTC
CDR3aa: CASSGGWEQFF
d_gene: NA
v_gene: TRBV2
abundance: NA
j_gene: TRBJ2-1

CDR3nt: TGCGCCAGCAGCCAAGATCAGGGGGTTGTCGCCACTGAAGCTTTCTTT
CDR3aa: CASSQDQGVVATEAFF
d_gene: TRBD1
v_gene: TRBV4-1
abundance: NA
j_gene: TRBJ1-1

CDR3nt: TGTGCCAGCAGCGTTGGGACATTGGTTACGCAGTATTTT
CDR3aa: CASSVGTLVTQYF
d_gene: NA
v_gene: TRBV5-6
abundance: NA
j_gene: TRBJ2-3

CDR3nt: TGTGCCAGCAGCCCTGGGACAGGGTATGGCTACACCTTC
CDR3aa: CASSPGTGYGYTF
d_gene: TRBD1
v_gene: TRBV5-5
abundance: few
j_gene: TRBJ1-2

CDR3nt: TGTGCCAGCAAGGCCCGGGACACCTACGAGCAGTACTTC
CDR3aa: CASKARDTYEQYF
d_gene: NA
v_gene: TRBV5-6
abundance: NA
j_gene: TRBJ2-7

CDR3nt: TGTGCCAGCAGCCCAGAGTTGGCCCAACGAGATACGCAGTATTTT
CDR3aa: CASSPELAQRDTQYF
d_gene: NA
v_gene: TRBV7-9
abundance: NA
j_gene: TRBJ2-3

CDR3nt: TGCGCCAGCAGTGAGAGGGGGGGCACTGAAGCTTTCTTT
CDR3aa: CASSERGGTEAFF
d_gene: NA
v_gene: TRBV10-2
abundance: NA
j_gene: TRBJ1-1

CDR3nt: TGTGCCAGCAGTTCCAGGGGGCGAGGCTACACCTTC
CDR3aa: CASSSRGRGYTF
d_gene: TRBD1
v_gene: TRBV27
abundance: NA
j_gene: TRBJ1-2

CDR3nt: TGCAGCGTTGAAGATATTGACACAGATACGCAGTATTTT
CDR3aa: CSVEDIDTDTQYF
d_gene: NA
v_gene: TRBV29-1
abundance: NA
j_gene: TRBJ2-3

CDR3nt: TGTGCCAGCAGCTTGGGAACTCCCGGGGAGCAGTACTTC
CDR3aa: CASSLGTPGEQYF
d_gene: NA
v_gene: TRBV5-6
abundance: NA
j_gene: TRBJ2-7

CDR3nt: TGTGCCAGCATAGGCCAGGATCGGGTTTACAATGAGCAGTTCTTC
CDR3aa: CASIGQDRVYNEQFF
d_gene: NA
v_gene: TRBV6-1
abundance: NA
j_gene: TRBJ2-1

CDR3nt: TGCGCCAGCAGCCAAGATCCGGACAGGGGGCTCGACGAGCAGTACTTC
CDR3aa: CASSQDPDRGLDEQYF
d_gene: TRBD1
v_gene: TRBV4-3
abundance: NA
j_gene: TRBJ2-7

CDR3nt: TGTGCCAGCAGCCCCCACACAGGGGGCTCCTACGAGCAGTACTTC
CDR3aa: CASSPHTGGSYEQYF
d_gene: TRBD1
v_gene: TRBV11-2
abundance: NA
j_gene: TRBJ2-7

CDR3nt: TGTGCCAGTACAGAATATAGCAATCAGCCCCAGCATTTT
CDR3aa: CASTEYSNQPQHF
d_gene: NA
v_gene: TRBV21-1
abundance: NA
j_gene: TRBJ1-5

CDR3nt: TGTGCCAGTTATAGGACTAGCTGGGGGGAAGAGACCCAGTACTTC
CDR3aa: CASYRTSWGEETQYF
d_gene: TRBD2
v_gene: TRBV2
abundance: NA
j_gene: TRBJ2-5

CDR3nt: TGTGCCAGCAGCCGCAGGCAGGTGCCCCCCTACGAGCAGTACTTC
CDR3aa: CASSRRQVPPYEQYF
d_gene: NA
v_gene: TRBV14
abundance: NA
j_gene: TRBJ2-7

CDR3nt: TGCAGCGCCCCTGAGCCAGATGGGCGAGAGACCCAGTACTTC
CDR3aa: CSAPEPDGRETQYF
d_gene: NA
v_gene: TRBV29-1
abundance: NA
j_gene: TRBJ2-5

CDR3nt: TGTGCCAGCAGGACTAGCGGGAGCTACGAGCAGTACTTC
CDR3aa: CASRTSGSYEQYF
d_gene: TRBD2
v_gene: TRBV27
abundance: NA
j_gene: TRBJ2-7

CDR3nt: TGTGCCAGTAGTATATGGGGAATCCAAGAGACCCAGTACTTC
CDR3aa: CASSIWGIQETQYF
d_gene: NA
v_gene: TRBV19
abundance: NA
j_gene: TRBJ2-5

CDR3nt: TGTGCCAGCAGTTCGACTGCAACCGGGGAGCTGTTTTTT
CDR3aa: CASSSTATGELFF
d_gene: NA
v_gene: TRBV27
abundance: NA
j_gene: TRBJ2-2

CDR3nt: TGCGCCAGCAGCTTGGAGGGGGGTGTTGCGGACATTCAGTACTTC
CDR3aa: CASSLEGGVADIQYF
d_gene: NA
v_gene: TRBV5-1
abundance: NA
j_gene: TRBJ2-4

CDR3nt: TGTGCCAGCAGTCCGGCTGGACCCTACAATGAGCAGTTCTTC
CDR3aa: CASSPAGPYNEQFF
d_gene: NA
v_gene: TRBV2
abundance: NA
j_gene: TRBJ2-1

CDR3nt: TGTGCCAGTAGTCCTTTTGGGGGAGGGGATTACGAGCAGTACTTC
CDR3aa: CASSPFGGGDYEQYF
d_gene: TRBD2
v_gene: TRBV19
abundance: NA
j_gene: TRBJ2-7